Presented here are 24 T cell receptor beta chains from one specimen sequenced in a study of CD8+CD57+ T cells in acquired aplastic anemia. For CDR3 and TCR beta VDJ profiling, genomic DNA was the template used. TCRdb recomputed calls from the reads with MiXCR, one row per CDR3 protein. Found here are 170,000 or so distinct CDR3 sequences, 40% to 60% of them singletons; the top ten hold more than 30%. Patients selected for sequencing had displayed CD8+CD57+ cell expansion by flow cytometry. Source material: sorted CD4+, CD8+, or CD8+CD57+ T cells (not recorded which) from PBMCs. These receptors were obtained from a human donor with aplastic anemia.

This clonotype was seen many times. The gene calls are TRBV7-8 and TRBJ1-4, with D perhaps TRBD1 (5 bases). V was clipped by 5 bases and J by 4 bases, with 14 bases between them. Germline V gene sequence: CDR1 SGHVS, CDR2 FQNEAQ. This CDR3 has 15 residues. The CDR3 nucleotides read TGTGCCAGCAGCCCGCGGGACGGGTATAATGAAAAACTGTTTTTT. Translation: CASSPRDGYNEKLFF.

This clonotype was recorded many times. The chain combines TRBV24-1 with TRBJ2-1, with D unclear. This CDR3 comprises 13 residues. V lost 0 bases and J lost 8, with 7 bases in between. CDR1 KGHDR and CDR2 SFDVKD come from the germline V gene. The CDR3 loop is CATSDLKGDEQFF. The DNA for the CDR3 is TGTGCCACCAGTGATTTGAAAGGCGATGAGCAGTTCTTC.

The chain is built from TRBV19 and TRBJ2-7, with D possibly matching TRBD1 (5 bases). The CDR3 runs 14 residues. Germline V CDR1 and CDR2: LNHDA, SQIVND (reference sequence). Deletions cut 5 bases from V and 5 bases from J, with 16 bases between. For the CDR3, the DNA is TGTGCCAGTAGTCCACAGGACCAGGCCGACGAGCAGTACTTC. This encodes CASSPQDQADEQYF. Using reference TRBV19 and TRBJ2-7 for the parts outside the CDR3, the full variable domain is DGGITQSPKYLFRKEGQNVTLSCEQNLNHDAMYWYRQDPGQGLRLIYYSQIVNDFQKGDIAEGYSVSREKKESFPLTVTSAQKNPTAFYLCASSPQDQADEQYFGPGTRLTVT.

This clonotype appeared many times. This sequence joins TRBV20-1 and TRBJ2-5; D might be TRBD1 (6 bases). The CDR3 consists of 14 residues. Germline V gene lookup returns CDR1 DFQATT and CDR2 SNEGSKA (reference sequence). Trimming cost V 0 bases and J 5 bases, with 13 bases left between them. CDR3 amino acids: CSARDLDRFETQYF. The CDR3 DNA sequence: TGCAGTGCTAGAGACTTAGACAGGTTTGAGACCCAGTACTTC.

This clonotype was picked up many times. The chain employs TRBV29-1 and TRBJ1-1; tentatively, D is TRBD1 (5 bases). There are 14 residues in the CDR3. Germline V lookup: CDR1 SQVTM, CDR2 ANQGSEA. Trimming removed 8 bases from V and 4 bases from J, with 20 bases in between. CDR3 in amino acids: CSYTQEGPGTEAFF. The CDR3 DNA sequence: TGCAGCTATACCCAAGAGGGGCCTGGCACTGAAGCTTTCTTT.

This clonotype was detected only a few times. The gene calls are TRBV9 and TRBJ2-1, with a tentative D call TRBD2 (5 bases). V shed 2 bases and J shed 3 bases, with 15 bases lying between them. The CDR3 contains 16 residues. CDR1 and CDR2 (germline): SGDLS, YYNGEE. The CDR3 spells CASSVLGADIYNEQFF. Here the CDR3 DNA reads TGTGCCAGCAGCGTGTTGGGAGCGGATATCTACAATGAGCAGTTCTTC. Variable domain in full (rest from reference TRBV9 and TRBJ2-1): DSGVTQTPKHLITATGQRVTLRCSPRSGDLSVYWYQQSLDQGLQFLIQYYNGEERAKGNILERFSAQQFPDLHSELNLSSLELGDSALYFCASSVLGADIYNEQFFGPGTRLTVL.

Turning to this clonotype: A much bigger clone sits one base away, suggesting this may be a read error. Without the conserved terminal phenylalanine or tryptophan, this CDR3 likely stems from a read error. The chain is built from TRBV6-5 and TRBJ1-1; a possible D gene is TRBD1 (5 bases). This CDR3 region has 14 residues. CDR1 and CDR2 (germline): MNHEY, SVGAGI. With 0 bases removed from V and 11 bases from J, the gap between germline ends came to 16 bases. DNA of the CDR3: TGTGCCAGCAGTTACTCTCCGGATTTAGGGGAGGCTTTCTCT. It specifies CASSYSPDLGEAFS.

The chain employs TRBV7-3 and TRBJ2-2; 8 bases are a match to TRBD2. J was trimmed by 0 bases and V by 1 base; bases with no gene match: 16. The CDR3 spans 21 residues. Germline V gene sequence: CDR1 SGHTA, CDR2 FQGTGA. The CDR3 sequence is CASSLKDLPLAGCANTGELFF. The DNA for the CDR3 is TGTGCCAGCAGCTTAAAGGATCTCCCCCTAGCGGGCTGTGCGAACACCGGGGAGCTGTTTTTT.

Notes on this clonotype: The CDR3 does not close with the conserved phenylalanine or tryptophan, likely indicating a read error. No DNA is shown, since the ends of the CDR3 on it are uncertain; the CDR3 is the one TCRdb lists. The rearrangement joins TRBV19 to TRBJ1-4; no check of the table's D call, TRBD1, against the DNA was made. Germline CDR1 and CDR2: LNHDA and SQIVND (reference sequence). The CDR3 is 10 residues long, counting both termini. CDR3 residues: CASSSEWVQG.

The gene calls are TRBV5-4 and TRBJ2-1, with 10 bases that match TRBD2. The CDR3 has 17 amino acids. V dropped 3 bases and J dropped 9; count of bases not matched to a gene: 15. Germline-derived CDR1 and CDR2 are SGHNT and YYREEE (reference sequence). CDR3 in DNA: TGTGCCAGCAGCTGGGAGTCTCTAGCGGGAGATTTGGCTGAGCAGTTCTTC. It encodes CASSWESLAGDLAEQFF.

In its sample, this clonotype was seen many times. The chain joins TRBV12-3 or TRBV12-4 to TRBJ1-1; D possibly corresponds to TRBD1 (5 bases). There are 13 residues in the CDR3. Trimming pared 5 bases from V and 8 bases from J, leaving 15 bases between. The CDR3 is CASSQLPKGEAFF. As DNA, the CDR3 is TGTGCCAGCAGTCAACTGCCTAAGGGGGAAGCTTTCTTT.

This clonotype was found many times. The chain joins TRBV4-3 to TRBJ1-1; D is possibly TRBD1 (5 bases). The length of the CDR3 is 15 residues. V gave up 0 bases and J gave up 0 bases, with 8 bases separating them. CDR1 and CDR2 (germline): LGHNA, YSLEER. CDR3 region: CASSQDRTLNTEAFF. CDR3 in DNA: TGCGCCAGCAGCCAAGATCGGACATTGAACACTGAAGCTTTCTTT.

Ten or more counts support this clonotype. The chain has TRBV19 and TRBJ1-5; 8 bases agree with TRBD1. Germline V gene sequence: CDR1 LNHDA, CDR2 SQIVND (reference sequence). After removal of 9 bases from V and 1 base from J, the junction contained 11 bases not matched to a gene. The CDR3 contains 16 residues. In DNA form, the CDR3 reads TGTGCCAGCCTGAAAAGGGACAGGCGGAGCAATCAGCCCCAGCATTTT. Translated: CASLKRDRRSNQPQHF.

This clonotype was detected many times. V and J are TRBV5-1 and TRBJ1-1; 7 nucleotides agree with TRBD1. This CDR3 comprises 14 residues. With V trimmed by 0 bases and J by 8 bases, 7 bases remained unmatched. From germline, CDR1 is SGHRS and CDR2 YFSETQ. The CDR3 here is CASSLAGTAKEAFF. CDR3 nucleotide sequence: TGCGCCAGCAGCTTGGCCGGGACAGCAAAAGAAGCTTTCTTT.

This clonotype was picked up many times. The V and J genes are TRBV7-9 and TRBJ1-1; 7 nucleotides agree with TRBD1. The V and J ends lost 1 base and 1 base, in that order; junction bases with no gene match: 6. The V gene's germline CDR1 is SEHNR and CDR2 FQNEAQ (reference sequence). The CDR3 length is 16 residues. The CDR3 protein is CASSLGSGGANTEAFF. The CDR3 coding sequence is TGTGCCAGCAGCTTAGGGTCAGGGGGGGCGAACACTGAAGCTTTCTTT.

This sequence joins TRBV20-1 and TRBJ2-5, with D tentatively TRBD2 (6 bases). Looked up from germline, CDR1 is DFQATT and CDR2 is SNEGSKA (reference sequence). The CDR3 length is 13 residues. With 2 bases removed from V and 3 bases from J, the gap between germline ends came to 10 bases. The CDR3 loop reads CSARPEGKETQYF. The CDR3 DNA is TGCAGTGCTAGACCGGAGGGGAAAGAGACCCAGTACTTC.

The gene calls are TRBV7-6 and TRBJ2-1; D not resolved. Trimming took 5 bases from V and 5 from J, leaving 19 bases between them. Germline-derived CDR1 and CDR2 are SGHVS and FNYEAQ. The CDR3 contains 16 residues. The CDR3 bases are TGTGCCAGCAGCCCGTACGTCAGCACAGTGGACAATGAGCAGTTCTTC. Residues: CASSPYVSTVDNEQFF.

The chain combines TRBV24-1 with TRBJ1-2, with TRBD1 matching over 8 bases. The CDR3 runs 16 residues. Trimming at V came to 1 base and at J to 5 bases, leaving 8 bases not matched to a gene. CDR1 and CDR2 (germline): KGHDR, SFDVKD. Here the CDR3 DNA reads TGTGCCACCAGTGATTTCGGACAGGGCGGTGGTTATGGCTACACCTTC. Translated: CATSDFGQGGGYGYTF.

This clonotype was picked up many times. This sequence joins TRBV24-1 and TRBJ2-7; D perhaps matches TRBD1 (6 bases). The CDR3 contains 14 residues. In germline, CDR1 is KGHDR, CDR2 SFDVKD. The V gene lost 2 bases and the J gene lost 2 bases, with 9 bases spanning the gap. CDR3 in amino acids: CATSDWGHPYEQYF. The DNA for the CDR3 is TGTGCCACCAGTGATTGGGGGCACCCCTACGAGCAGTACTTC.

With respect to this clonotype: Its ends do not fully match the called genes, so a read error is possible. V and J are TRBV7-7 and TRBJ2-5; tentative D call: TRBD1 (6 bases). The germline gives CDR1 SSHAT, CDR2 FNYEAQ (reference sequence). The CDR3 covers 13 residues. The CDR3 DNA sequence: TGTGCTAGCAGCAAAGGGGGAAAAGAGACCCAGTACTTC. This sequence encodes CASSKGGKETQYF.

This clonotype was counted many times. The genes are TRBV6-5 and TRBJ2-7, with 8 bases identical to TRBD1. The ends lost 4 bases at V and 1 base at J; junction bases unmatched: 0. Germline assignment: CDR1 MNHEY and CDR2 SVGAGI. The CDR3 covers 13 residues. The CDR3 loop is CASSWDRSYEQYF. The CDR3, as DNA: TGTGCCAGCAGTTGGGACAGGTCCTACGAGCAGTACTTC.

At least ten counts were recorded for this clonotype. The chain recombines TRBV28 with TRBJ2-5; D unresolved. V was cut by 3 bases and J by 4 bases, with 6 bases left in between. CDR3 length: 12 amino acids. From germline, CDR1 is MDHEN and CDR2 SYDVKM. CDR3: CASSLIGETQYF. In DNA, the CDR3 is TGTGCCAGCAGTTTGATAGGAGAGACCCAGTACTTC.

Ten or more counts support this clonotype. The gene calls are TRBV11-2 and TRBJ2-7; D may be TRBD1 (6 bases). Trimming took 1 base from V and 3 from J, leaving 13 bases between them. Germline lookup yields CDR1 SGHAT and CDR2 FQNNGV. This CDR3 contains 15 residues. The CDR3 here is CASSLAVGQLYEQYF. The CDR3 bases are TGTGCCAGCAGCTTAGCCGTTGGACAGCTCTACGAGCAGTACTTC.

The chain couples TRBV20-1 to TRBJ2-1, with 8 positions matching TRBD2. Trimming took 0 bases from V and 7 from J; bases not matched to a gene: 8. Germline V gene data show CDR1 as DFQATT and CDR2 as SNEGSKA (reference sequence). The CDR3 runs 15 residues. The CDR3, as DNA: TGCAGTGCTAGAGATTTGGCGGGGGGTTGGAATGAGCAGTTCTTC. This encodes CSARDLAGGWNEQFF.